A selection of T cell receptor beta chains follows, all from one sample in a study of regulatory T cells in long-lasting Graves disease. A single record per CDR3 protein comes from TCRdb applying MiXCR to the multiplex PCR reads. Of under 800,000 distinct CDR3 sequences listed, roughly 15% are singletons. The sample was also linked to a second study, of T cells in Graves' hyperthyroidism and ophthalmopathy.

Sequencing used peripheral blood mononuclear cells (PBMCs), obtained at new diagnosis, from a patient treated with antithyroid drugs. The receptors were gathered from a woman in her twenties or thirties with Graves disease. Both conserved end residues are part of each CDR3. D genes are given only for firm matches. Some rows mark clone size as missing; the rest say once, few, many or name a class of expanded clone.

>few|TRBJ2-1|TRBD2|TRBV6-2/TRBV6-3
TGTGCCACCGGGGGGACGAAAAACAATGAGCAGTTCTTC
CATGGTKNNEQFF
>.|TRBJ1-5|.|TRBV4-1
TGCGCCAGCAGCCAAGGAGACCGGGTGGGCAATCAGCCCCAGCATTTT
CASSQGDRVGNQPQHF
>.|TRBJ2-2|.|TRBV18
TGTGCCAGCTCACCTGCTATCAGGGGATCGAACCCCGGGGAGCTGTTTTTT
CASSPAIRGSNPGELFF
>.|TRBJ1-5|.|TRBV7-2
TGTGCCAGCAGCTTTCAGGGACCGCCCCAGCATTTT
CASSFQGPPQHF
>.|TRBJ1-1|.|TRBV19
TGTGCCAGTAAAAAGTGGGAGGGACTGGTGAACACTGAAGCTTTCTTT
CASKKWEGLVNTEAFF
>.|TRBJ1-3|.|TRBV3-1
TGTGCCAGCAGCCCCTCAGCCAGCTCTGGAAACACCATATATTTT
CASSPSASSGNTIYF
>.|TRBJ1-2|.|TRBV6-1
TGTGCCAGCAGGACCCCCACAGTCCCTAACTATGGCTACACCTTC
CASRTPTVPNYGYTF
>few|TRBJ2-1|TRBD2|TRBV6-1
TGTGCCAGCAGCTACGGGACTAGCGGGCTATATGAGCAGTTCTTC
CASSYGTSGLYEQFF
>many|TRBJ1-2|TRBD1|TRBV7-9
TGTGCCAGCAAGTCGACAGGGCATGGCTACACCTTC
CASKSTGHGYTF
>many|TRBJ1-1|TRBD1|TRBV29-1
TGCAGCGGACGACAGGGGATGGGTAGGGTAGCTTTCTTT
CSGRQGMGRVAFF
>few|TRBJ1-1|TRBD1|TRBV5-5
TGTGCCAGCAGCTGGACAGGGGGAAACACTGAAGCTTTCTTT
CASSWTGGNTEAFF
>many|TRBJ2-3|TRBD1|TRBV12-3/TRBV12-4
TGTGCCAGCAGTCTCCGGGACAGGCCCCCCCTAGATTTT
CASSLRDRPPLDF